This entry lists 28 T cell receptor beta chains sequenced from one sample in a study of radiotherapy plus CTLA-4 blockade in lung cancer. Method: immunoSEQ multiplex PCR; TCRdb's copy keeps in-frame clones and lacks some. The sample holds around 59,000 clones, 77% seen once. Source: peripheral blood, taken from a patient treated with radiotherapy plus ipilimumab. The receptors here all came from a human donor with non-small cell lung cancer who had a partial response to radiotherapy plus ipilimumab.

The chain joins TRBV5-1 to TRBJ1-1; D call uncertain. Germline CDR1 is SGHRS and CDR2 is YFSETQ. This CDR3 spans 16 amino acids. Trimming took off 0 bases at V and 1 base at J, with 13 bases between the two ends. The DNA for the CDR3 is TGCGCCAGCAGCTTGGCGACTCGAACGGAGAACACTGAAGCTTTCTTT. Translated, it gives CASSLATRTENTEAFF.

CDR3 amino acids: CASRPFRLAGGNIQYF. CDR3 nucleotides: TGTGCCAGCAGACCCTTCAGACTAGCGGGGGGAAACATTCAGTACTTC. This chain joins TRBV21-1 and TRBJ2-4; no check of the table's D call, TRBD2, against the DNA was made. TRBV21-1 is a pseudogene. This CDR3 contains 16 residues.

The V and J genes are TRBV30 and TRBJ2-7; D remains unclear. The CDR3 is made up of 11 amino acids. Per germline, CDR1 GTSNPN and CDR2 SVGIG (reference sequence). The V end was cut by 8 bases, the J end by 6 bases, with 14 bases between. The CDR3 loop reads CASQVVSEQYF. CDR3 coding DNA: TGTGCCAGCCAAGTCGTCTCCGAGCAGTACTTC. Combining the CDR3 with reference TRBV30 and TRBJ2-7 gives the whole variable domain SQTIHQWPATLVQPVGSPLSLECTVEGTSNPNLYWYRQAAGRGLQLLFYSVGIGQISSEVPQNLSASRPQDRQFILSSKKLLLSDSGFYLCASQVVSEQYFGPGTRLTVT.

The rearrangement links TRBV6-1 to TRBJ1-1, with D unclear. CDR1 is MNHNS, CDR2 SASEGT, per germline. The length of the CDR3 is 14 residues. Trimming removed 7 bases at V and 4 bases at J, with 16 bases between. The CDR3 protein is CASKKPDRGTEAFF. CDR3 bases: TGTGCCAGCAAAAAACCTGACCGGGGCACTGAAGCTTTCTTT.

This clone was recorded once. The V and J genes are TRBV19 and TRBJ2-7; D possibly corresponds to TRBD1 (5 bases). Germline CDR1 LNHDA, CDR2 SQIVND (reference sequence). The CDR3 is 14 amino acids. V gave up 8 bases and J gave up 0 bases, with 14 bases separating them. Written as DNA, the CDR3 is TGTGCCAGTCGACGAGACAGTTTCTCCTACGAGCAGTACTTC. Translating it yields CASRRDSFSYEQYF. Full variable domain (outside the CDR3, taken from reference TRBV19 and TRBJ2-7): DGGITQSPKYLFRKEGQNVTLSCEQNLNHDAMYWYRQDPGQGLRLIYYSQIVNDFQKGDIAEGYSVSREKKESFPLTVTSAQKNPTAFYLCASRRDSFSYEQYFGPGTRLTVT.

The chain joins TRBV4-3 to TRBJ1-6; TRBD1 matches at 9 bases. From germline, CDR1 is LGHNA and CDR2 YSLEER. With V trimmed by 4 bases and J by 9 bases, 10 bases remained unmatched. The CDR3 has 16 residues. CDR3 sequence reads: CASSLSRETGGSPLHF. CDR3 sequence (DNA): TGCGCCAGCAGCCTCTCTAGGGAGACAGGGGGTTCACCCCTCCACTTT.

This chain connects TRBV25-1 to TRBJ2-5; D is ambiguous. The V and J ends lost 2 bases and 3 bases respectively, with 7 bases between them. Germline CDR1 MGHDK, CDR2 SYGVNS. The CDR3 is 13 amino acids. The CDR3 is CASSENSKETQYF. The DNA for the CDR3 is TGTGCCAGCAGTGAAAACAGCAAAGAGACCCAGTACTTC.

This chain connects TRBV28 to TRBJ1-5, with 7 positions matching TRBD1. The CDR3 has 15 residues. Germline CDR1 and CDR2: MDHEN and SYDVKM. With V trimmed by 7 bases and J by 1 base, 7 bases remained unmatched. CDR3 region: CASKKGGTSNQPQHF. CDR3 DNA sequence: TGTGCCAGCAAGAAAGGGGGCACGAGCAATCAGCCCCAGCATTTT. Full variable domain (missing parts from reference TRBV28 and TRBJ1-5): DVKVTQSSRYLVKRTGEKVFLECVQDMDHENMFWYRQDPGLGLRLIYFSYDVKMKEKGDIPEGYSVSREKKERFSLILESASTNQTSMYLCASKKGGTSNQPQHFGDGTRLSIL.

This rearrangement joins TRBV30 to TRBJ1-2; 7 nucleotides line up with TRBD1. There are 11 residues in the CDR3. V was clipped by 4 bases and J by 7 bases; unmatched bases: 3. Germline assignment: CDR1 GTSNPN and CDR2 SVGIG (reference sequence). The CDR3 region has the DNA TGTGCCTGGACCACAGGGGTTGGCTACACCTTC. Its protein product is CAWTTGVGYTF.

This clone was observed a single time. V is TRBV30 and J is TRBJ2-3, with a tentative D call TRBD1 (6 bases). Trimming took 1 base from V and 1 from J, leaving 12 bases between them. There are 15 residues in the CDR3. Germline V gene data show CDR1 as GTSNPN and CDR2 as SVGIG (reference sequence). The CDR3 coding sequence is TGTGCCTGGAGTGCATTGGACAGACGCACAGATACGCAGTATTTT. Protein sequence: CAWSALDRRTDTQYF.

The chain uses TRBV5-1 and TRBJ2-2, with 8 bases aligning to TRBD1. Germline lookup yields CDR1 SGHRS and CDR2 YFSETQ. V was pared by 1 base and J by 6 bases, with 5 bases of the junction left unmatched. The CDR3 has 15 amino acids. The CDR3 DNA is TGCGCCAGCAGCTTGTCAGGGGGCCCCGCCGGGGAGCTGTTTTTT. It encodes CASSLSGGPAGELFF.

The gene calls are TRBV7-9 and TRBJ2-5; maybe TRBD2 (7 bases). Trimming left V 5 bases short and J 5 bases short, with 15 bases between. Germline lookup yields CDR1 SEHNR and CDR2 FQNEAQ (reference sequence). This CDR3 has 14 amino acids. The CDR3 reads CASSHGGGQETQYF. The CDR3 region has the DNA TGTGCCAGCAGCCATGGGGGGGGCCAGGAGACCCAGTACTTC.

The chain has TRBV7-2 and TRBJ1-6; 9 bases fit TRBD1. The CDR3 is made up of 15 amino acids. Losses at the gene ends were 3 bases for V and 8 bases for J; bases not matched to a gene: 5. Germline assignment: CDR1 SGHTA and CDR2 FQGNSA. CDR3 region: CASSFGTGRDSPLHF. The CDR3 region has the DNA TGTGCCAGCAGCTTCGGGACAGGGAGAGATTCACCCCTCCACTTT.

This chain joins TRBV11-2 and TRBJ2-7, with 8 bases that match TRBD1. Germline loops: CDR1 SGHAT, CDR2 FQNNGV. This CDR3 comprises 17 residues. Trimming at V came to 5 bases and at J to 3 bases, leaving 15 bases not matched to a gene. CDR3 nucleotide sequence: TGTGCCAGCAGCCACCCCCCATCCGGACAGGGTTTCTACGAGCAGTACTTC. Protein product: CASSHPPSGQGFYEQYF.

The chain joins TRBV11-2 to TRBJ2-7; a possible D gene is TRBD1 (6 bases). The V end was cut by 7 bases, the J end by 2 bases, with 12 bases between. The CDR3 spans 13 residues. From germline, CDR1 is SGHAT and CDR2 FQNNGV. The CDR3 DNA reads TGTGCCAGCAATAACAGGGAAACCTACGAGCAGTACTTC. Translated, it gives CASNNRETYEQYF.

The chain is built from TRBV30 and TRBJ1-5; 7 bases line up with TRBD1. Trimming removed 3 bases from V and 0 bases from J; junction bases left unmatched: 5. Per the germline V gene, CDR1 is GTSNPN and CDR2 is SVGIG (reference sequence). The CDR3 contains 15 residues. CDR3 in amino acids: CAWSRGTDSNQPQHF. CDR3 DNA: TGTGCCTGGAGCAGGGGGACAGATAGCAATCAGCCCCAGCATTTT.

CDR3 protein: CASSFLVTTNEKLFF. As DNA, the CDR3 is TGTGCCAGCAGCTTTCTAGTTACAACTAATGAAAAACTGTTTTTT. The rearrangement joins TRBV5-8 to TRBJ1-4; D unresolved. Germline V gives CDR1 SGHTS, CDR2 YDEGEE. CDR3 length: 15 amino acids. Deletions cut 2 bases from V and 0 bases from J, with 8 bases between.

The chain has TRBV29-1 and TRBJ1-6; maybe TRBD1 (6 bases). CDR1 SQVTM and CDR2 ANQGSEA come from the germline V gene. The CDR3 totals 13 residues. Trimming took 3 bases from V and 7 from J, leaving 10 bases between them. Here the CDR3 reads CSVEQGRNSPLHF. In nucleotides, the CDR3 is TGCAGCGTTGAGCAGGGGCGAAATTCACCCCTCCACTTT.

This sequence joins TRBV6-1 and TRBJ2-5; D possibly corresponds to TRBD2 (7 bases). The V and J ends lost 6 bases and 4 bases respectively, with 9 bases between them. CDR3 length equals 12 residues. Germline lookup yields CDR1 MNHNS and CDR2 SASEGT. CDR3 DNA: TGTGCCAGCAGAGGGGGGGTAGAGACCCAGTACTTC. This sequence encodes CASRGGVETQYF.

This chain's CDR3 is CASSPQGGYGYTF. As DNA, the CDR3 is TGCGCCAGCAGCCCCCAGGGTGGGTATGGCTACACCTTC. The chain joins TRBV5-1 to TRBJ1-2; tentatively, D is TRBD1 (5 bases). The V and J ends lost 4 bases and 5 bases respectively, with 12 bases between them. This CDR3 is built from 13 residues. The V gene's germline CDR1 is SGHRS and CDR2 YFSETQ.

J is TRBJ2-3 and V is TRBV29-1; TRBD2 matches at 10 bases. CDR1 SQVTM and CDR2 ANQGSEA come from the germline V gene. The V segment lost 4 bases and the J segment 3 bases; nucleotides outside the gene matches: 7. The CDR3 is 15 amino acids. The chain's CDR3 is CSVGPSGGPTDTQYF. Written as DNA, the CDR3 is TGCAGCGTTGGGCCTAGCGGGGGACCGACAGATACGCAGTATTTT.

The V and J genes are TRBV18 and TRBJ2-7; 8 nucleotides agree with TRBD2. The V gene's germline CDR1 is KGHSH and CDR2 LQKENI. Trimming cost V 2 bases and J 2 bases; bases outside gene matches: 5. This CDR3 is 15 amino acids long. This CDR3 reads CASSPERGSTYEQYF. Written as DNA, the CDR3 is TGTGCCAGCTCACCAGAGCGGGGGTCGACCTACGAGCAGTACTTC.

This rearrangement joins TRBV7-6 to TRBJ1-2; 8 bases are a match to TRBD1. Germline V gene sequence: CDR1 SGHVS, CDR2 FNYEAQ. The CDR3 is 14 residues long. With 5 bases clipped from V and 1 base from J, the junction kept 3 bases outside the gene matches. CDR3 in amino acids: CASSLDRDNYGYTF. In DNA form, the CDR3 reads TGTGCCAGCAGCCTGGACAGGGATAACTATGGCTACACCTTC. The whole variable domain, filled in from reference TRBV7-6 and TRBJ1-2, reads GAGVSQSPRYKVTKRGQDVALRCDPISGHVSLYWYRQALGQGPEFLTYFNYEAQQDKSGLPNDRFSAERPEGSISTLTIQRTEQRDSAMYRCASSLDRDNYGYTFGSGTRLTVV.

The chain joins TRBV28 to TRBJ2-5, with 12 bases fitting TRBD2. The CDR3 runs to 16 residues. CDR1 and CDR2 (germline): MDHEN, SYDVKM. With 2 bases clipped from V and 3 bases from J, the junction kept 4 bases outside the gene matches. The CDR3 DNA reads TGTGCCAGCAGTTTACTAGCGGGGGGGCTCAAAGAGACCCAGTACTTC. As protein: CASSLLAGGLKETQYF.

J is TRBJ1-1 and V is TRBV5-1, with unresolved D. CDR1 and CDR2 from the germline V gene are SGHRS and YFSETQ. This CDR3 spans 14 amino acids. V was shortened by 0 bases and J by 3 bases, with 9 bases between the two germline ends. This CDR3 reads CASSLGGRDTEAFF. For the CDR3, the DNA is TGCGCCAGCAGCTTGGGAGGGAGGGACACTGAAGCTTTCTTT. Supplemented by reference TRBV5-1 and TRBJ1-1, the full variable domain reads KAGVTQTPRYLIKTRGQQVTLSCSPISGHRSVSWYQQTPGQGLQFLFEYFSETQRNKGNFPGRFSGRQFSNSRSEMNVSTLELGDSALYLCASSLGGRDTEAFFGQGTRLTVV.

The J gene is TRBJ2-1, the V gene TRBV2; 13 positions agree with TRBD2. Unmatched junction bases numbered 4, after V lost 8 bases and J lost 9 bases. The CDR3 is made up of 13 amino acids. The germline V gene encodes CDR1 SNHLY and CDR2 FYNNEI. The CDR3 nucleotides are TGTGCCAGCCTACTAGCGGGGGGGACTGAGCAGTTCTTC. It yields the protein CASLLAGGTEQFF.

The gene calls are TRBV6-1 and TRBJ2-2; D is ambiguous. Germline-derived CDR1 and CDR2 are MNHNS and SASEGT. CDR3 length equals 13 residues. V dropped 7 bases and J dropped 6 bases, with 12 bases sitting between them. In DNA form, the CDR3 reads TGTGCCAGCATGCCCTTCGTAGCCGGGGAGCTGTTTTTT. Protein product: CASMPFVAGELFF.

This clone was picked up one time. V is TRBV7-8 and J is TRBJ1-1, with 7 bases matching TRBD1. The V gene end was trimmed by 5 bases and the J gene end by 3 bases; junction bases not matched to a gene: 9. Germline assignment: CDR1 SGHVS and CDR2 FQNEAQ. The CDR3 is 15 amino acids. The CDR3 DNA reads TGTGCCAGCAGCCCTCTACAGGGGCTGGACACTGAAGCTTTCTTT. It yields the protein CASSPLQGLDTEAFF.